Shown below are 19 T cell receptor beta chains from a single sample sequenced in a study of OX40 agonist ivuxolimab in advanced cancers. Measured with immunoSEQ multiplex PCR; TCRdb has only the in-frame clones, and not every one. The sample lists about 84,000 clones; about 93% were seen once. This sample comprised CD4+ or CD8+ T cells sorted from blood, obtained in a trial of the OX40 agonist ivuxolimab. Receptors originate from an adult with an advanced solid tumor such as melanoma, head and neck, liver or kidney cancer.

The chain combines TRBV27 with TRBJ2-4, with D possibly matching TRBD1 (6 bases). The V gene lost 3 bases and the J gene lost 3 bases, with 9 bases spanning the gap. CDR1 and CDR2 from the germline V gene are MNHEY and SMNVEV (reference sequence). The CDR3 runs 14 residues. The CDR3 region is CASSFHRDKNIQYF. The DNA of the CDR3 is TGTGCCAGCAGTTTCCACAGGGACAAAAACATTCAGTACTTC.

The V gene is TRBV10-3, the J gene TRBJ2-7; D gene uncertain. The germline V and J ends were trimmed by 6 bases and 1 base, with 7 bases remaining between them. The CDR3 sequence is 12 residues long. CDR1 and CDR2 (germline): ENHRY, SYGVKD. CDR3 amino acids: CAIRTPSYEQYF. The CDR3 region has the DNA TGTGCCATCAGGACACCGTCCTACGAGCAGTACTTC.

The gene calls are TRBV28 and TRBJ2-7; 7 bases fit TRBD2. V trimming: 8 bases; J trimming: 7 bases; junction bases outside the gene matches: 8. The CDR3 runs to 12 residues. The germline V gene encodes CDR1 MDHEN and CDR2 SYDVKM. The CDR3 coding sequence is TGTGCCAGCGGGAGCGGGGTGTGGGAGCAGTACTTC. Translation gives CASGSGVWEQYF.

CDR3 sequence reads: CASAGEDGYTF. The CDR3 region has the DNA TGTGCCAGTGCGGGGGAGGATGGCTACACCTTC. V gene TRBV25-1 combines with J gene TRBJ1-2; maybe TRBD1 (5 bases). CDR1 and CDR2 from the germline V gene are MGHDK and SYGVNS. CDR3 length equals 11 residues. Between the trimmed V and J ends, which lost 9 bases and 6 bases, there was a span of 11 bases.

The rearrangement links TRBV27 to TRBJ1-6; D is uncertain. The CDR3 extends over 16 amino acids. Per the germline V gene, CDR1 is MNHEY and CDR2 is SMNVEV (reference sequence). The V end was cut by 6 bases, the J end by 0 bases, with 12 bases between. The CDR3 region is CASSYTRGSYNSPLHF. The CDR3 bases are TGTGCCAGCAGCTACACCCGAGGCTCCTATAATTCACCCCTCCACTTT.

The CDR3 loop reads CASSLRAGGYNEQFF. CDR3 nucleotides: TGTGCCAGCAGCTTACGCGCAGGGGGCTACAATGAGCAGTTCTTC. V gene TRBV7-6 combines with J gene TRBJ2-1, with 7 positions matching TRBD1. J was trimmed by 3 bases and V by 2 bases; bases with no gene match: 4. CDR1 is SGHVS, CDR2 FNYEAQ, per germline. The CDR3 totals 15 residues.

The J gene is TRBJ2-4, the V gene TRBV18; D gene uncertain. The CDR3 runs to 15 residues. Germline loops: CDR1 KGHSH, CDR2 LQKENI. Deletions cut 3 bases from V and 1 base from J, with 10 bases between. This CDR3 reads CASSPPGSAKNIQYF. The CDR3 region has the DNA TGTGCCAGCTCACCCCCCGGTAGCGCCAAAAACATTCAGTACTTC.

Only one count was recorded for this clone. V and J are TRBV5-4 and TRBJ2-5, with 13 nucleotides matching TRBD2. CDR1 SGHNT and CDR2 YYREEE come from the germline V gene (reference sequence). This CDR3 has 17 residues. With 3 bases clipped from V and 7 bases from J, the junction kept 12 bases outside the gene matches. In DNA, the CDR3 is TGTGCCAGCAGCTGGACTAGCGGGAGCACCCCCATTAGGACCCAGTACTTC. Protein sequence: CASSWTSGSTPIRTQYF.

On this clone: Other DNA sequences in this sample translate to the same CDR3. In nucleotides, the CDR3 is TGCGCCAGCAGCTTGGGCGGGGGGGCAAGAGAGACCCAGTACTTC. This translates into CASSLGGGARETQYF. The chain recombines TRBV5-1 with TRBJ2-5; the match to TRBD2 covers 9 bases. After removal of 0 bases from V and 4 bases from J, the junction contained 4 bases not matched to a gene. The CDR3 covers 15 residues. The germline gives CDR1 SGHRS, CDR2 YFSETQ.

The chain links TRBV6-5 to TRBJ2-3; D remains ambiguous. From germline, CDR1 is MNHEY and CDR2 SVGAGI. Trimming took off 5 bases at V and 3 bases at J, with 9 bases between the two ends. This CDR3 is built from 13 residues. In nucleotides, the CDR3 is TGTGCCAGCAGTCCTTACAAGACAGATACGCAGTATTTT. Translating it yields CASSPYKTDTQYF.

V and J are TRBV4-1 and TRBJ1-1, with D perhaps matching TRBD1 (5 bases). With 1 base removed from V and 0 bases from J, the gap between germline ends came to 15 bases. Looked up from germline, CDR1 is MGHRA and CDR2 is YSYEKL. CDR3 length: 17 amino acids. The CDR3 protein is CASSQAGGDLMNTEAFF. For the CDR3, the DNA is TGCGCCAGCAGCCAAGCGGGGGGGGACCTTATGAACACTGAAGCTTTCTTT.

The CDR3 DNA reads TGTGCCAGCAGCCAAGGGGCCGTAGCGCAGTATTTT. It yields the protein CASSQGAVAQYF. V and J are TRBV4-2 and TRBJ2-3, with no clear D. The V and J ends lost 1 base and 10 bases respectively, with 9 bases between them. Germline V lookup: CDR1 LGHNA, CDR2 YNFKEQ. The length of the CDR3 is 12 residues.

The chain links TRBV7-7 to TRBJ2-5; 7 bases are a match to TRBD2. The CDR3 extends over 15 amino acids. Germline CDR1 and CDR2: SSHAT and FNYEAQ (reference sequence). The CDR3 spells CASGRLAEYQETQYF. CDR3 nucleotide sequence: TGTGCTAGCGGCCGACTAGCAGAGTACCAAGAGACCCAGTACTTC.

The chain uses TRBV7-9 and TRBJ2-7; perhaps TRBD2 as D (6 bases). This CDR3 has 11 residues. The germline CDR1 and CDR2 sequences are SEHNR and FQNEAQ (reference sequence). Trimming cost V 6 bases and J 7 bases, with 10 bases left between them. DNA for the CDR3: TGTGCCAGCAGTGAGGGACTTGAGCAGTACTTC. It specifies CASSEGLEQYF.

This chain connects TRBV10-3 to TRBJ1-2, with unresolved D. The ends were cut back, 8 bases at V and 1 base at J, with 14 bases in the middle. This CDR3 has 14 amino acids. Per the germline V gene, CDR1 is ENHRY and CDR2 is SYGVKD. Here the CDR3 DNA reads TGTGCCATCGGCGATGTCTACTTTAACTATGGCTACACCTTC. Its translation: CAIGDVYFNYGYTF.

The J gene is TRBJ2-7, the V gene TRBV11-3; 7 bases fit TRBD2. Germline assignment: CDR1 SGHNT and CDR2 YENEEA. J was trimmed by 3 bases and V by 3 bases; bases with no gene match: 8. The CDR3 spans 15 residues. For the CDR3, the DNA is TGTGCCAGCAGCTTGGTGTCTGGCGGGGGCTACGAGCAGTACTTC. The encoded protein is CASSLVSGGGYEQYF.

The chain is built from TRBV11-3 and TRBJ1-5, with a tentative D call TRBD1 (5 bases). The CDR3 sequence is 14 residues long. CDR1 SGHNT and CDR2 YENEEA come from the germline V gene. V was shortened by 2 bases and J by 3 bases, with 8 bases between the two germline ends. The CDR3 nucleotides read TGTGCCAGCAGCTTATCCGGGGCCAATCAGCCCCAGCATTTT. It encodes CASSLSGANQPQHF.

V is TRBV12-5 and J is TRBJ1-4, with TRBD1 matching over 11 bases. The CDR3 extends over 18 amino acids. With V trimmed by 4 bases and J by 3 bases, 10 bases remained unmatched. Germline CDR1 is LGHNT and CDR2 is FRNRAP. This CDR3 is CASGYRTGGAPANEKLFF. CDR3 coding DNA: TGTGCTAGTGGTTATCGGACAGGGGGCGCCCCGGCTAATGAAAAACTGTTTTTT. The full variable domain, with the rest looked up from reference TRBV12-5 and TRBJ1-4, is DARVTQTPRHKVTEMGQEVTMRCQPILGHNTVFWYRQTMMQGLELLAYFRNRAPLDDSGMPKDRFSAEMPDATLATLKIQPSEPRDSAVYFCASGYRTGGAPANEKLFFGSGTQLSVL.

The J gene is TRBJ2-7, the V gene TRBV11-3; D is undetermined. This CDR3 has 12 residues. V was clipped by 5 bases and J by 4 bases, with 9 bases between them. In germline, CDR1 is SGHNT, CDR2 YENEEA. CDR3 sequence reads: CASSPRAYEQYF. In DNA, the CDR3 is TGTGCCAGCAGCCCTCGGGCGTACGAGCAGTACTTC.